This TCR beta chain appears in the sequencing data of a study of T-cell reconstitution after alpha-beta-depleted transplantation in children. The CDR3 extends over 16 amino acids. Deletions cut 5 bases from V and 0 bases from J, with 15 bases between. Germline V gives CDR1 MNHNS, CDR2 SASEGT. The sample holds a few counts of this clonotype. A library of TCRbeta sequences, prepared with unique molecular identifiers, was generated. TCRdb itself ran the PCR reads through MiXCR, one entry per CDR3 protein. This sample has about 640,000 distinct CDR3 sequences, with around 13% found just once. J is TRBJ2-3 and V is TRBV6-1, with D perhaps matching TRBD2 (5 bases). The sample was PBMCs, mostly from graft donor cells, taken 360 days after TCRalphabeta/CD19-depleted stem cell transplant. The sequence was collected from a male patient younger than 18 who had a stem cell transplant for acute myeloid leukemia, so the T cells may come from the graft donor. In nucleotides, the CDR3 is TGTGCCAGCAGTCCGTTTCTAGCTTCTAGCACAGATACGCAGTATTTT. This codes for CASSPFLASSTDTQYF.